These 26 T cell receptor beta chains came from one sample sequenced in a study of OX40 agonist ivuxolimab in advanced cancers. Measured with immunoSEQ multiplex PCR; TCRdb has only the in-frame clones, and not every one. The sample lists approximately 70,000 clones; roughly four fifths were seen once. The sequenced sample was CD4+ or CD8+ T cells sorted from blood, obtained in a trial of the OX40 agonist ivuxolimab. The origin of the receptors is an adult with an advanced solid tumor such as melanoma, head and neck, liver or kidney cancer.

The CDR3: CASSIDGGGEQFF. The CDR3 bases are TGTGCCAGTAGTATAGATGGGGGTGGGGAGCAGTTCTTC. The V and J genes are TRBV19 and TRBJ2-1, with D perhaps TRBD1 or TRBD2 (5 bases each). Germline values: CDR1 LNHDA, CDR2 SQIVND (reference sequence). The CDR3 sequence is 13 residues long. Deletions cut 0 bases from V and 10 bases from J, with 10 bases between.

This clone was counted a few times. The chain employs TRBV14 and TRBJ1-2, with 8 bases matching TRBD1. This CDR3 comprises 13 residues. CDR1 SGHDN and CDR2 FVKESK come from the germline V gene. The J segment lost 4 bases and the V segment lost 6 bases, leaving 4 bases of the junction unmatched. CDR3 residues: CASSRQGSYGYTF. The CDR3 nucleotides read TGTGCCAGCAGTCGACAGGGGAGCTATGGCTACACCTTC.

V is TRBV27 and J is TRBJ2-1; tentative D call: TRBD2 (5 bases). Germline assignment: CDR1 MNHEY and CDR2 SMNVEV (reference sequence). The CDR3 is made up of 12 amino acids. V lost 7 bases to trimming and J lost 5 bases, with 9 bases between them. In DNA, the CDR3 is TGTGCCAGCACTAGCTTTAACAATGAGCAGTTCTTC. It is translated as CASTSFNNEQFF.

This clone has a handful of counts. This rearrangement joins TRBV6-5 to TRBJ2-5, with 9 positions matching TRBD2. Looked up from germline, CDR1 is MNHEY and CDR2 is SVGAGI. The CDR3 totals 15 residues. V was pared by 5 bases and J by 6 bases, with 10 bases of the junction left unmatched. The DNA for the CDR3 is TGTGCCAGCAGTCCCGCGGGGGGGGTTTTACAGACCCAGTACTTC. Its protein product is CASSPAGGVLQTQYF.

The J gene is TRBJ1-1, the V gene TRBV19; D call uncertain. Germline-derived CDR1 and CDR2 are LNHDA and SQIVND (reference sequence). The CDR3 contains 13 residues. The ends were cut back, 10 bases at V and 0 bases at J, with 12 bases in the middle. The CDR3 DNA sequence: TGTGCCACCGGGTTTGGGGTGAACACTGAAGCTTTCTTT. This encodes CATGFGVNTEAFF.

The chain couples TRBV30 to TRBJ1-5; D gene ambiguous. Per the germline V gene, CDR1 is GTSNPN and CDR2 is SVGIG (reference sequence). The CDR3 consists of 15 residues. The V gene lost 0 bases and the J gene lost 0 bases, with 9 bases spanning the gap. The CDR3 sequence: CAWSVSGYSNQPQHF. The CDR3 nucleotides are TGTGCCTGGAGTGTATCAGGTTATAGCAATCAGCCCCAGCATTTT. The whole variable domain, filled in from reference TRBV30 and TRBJ1-5, reads SQTIHQWPATLVQPVGSPLSLECTVEGTSNPNLYWYRQAAGRGLQLLFYSVGIGQISSEVPQNLSASRPQDRQFILSSKKLLLSDSGFYLCAWSVSGYSNQPQHFGDGTRLSIL.

This clone came up a few times. The V call is TRBV19, the J call TRBJ1-5; D might be TRBD1 (5 bases). V gave up 7 bases and J gave up 9 bases, with 13 bases separating them. The CDR3 has 12 residues. CDR1 is LNHDA and CDR2 is SQIVND in the germline V gene (reference sequence). The DNA of the CDR3 is TGTGCCAGTACCCCGGCCGGGACGCCCCAGCATTTT. Translating gives CASTPAGTPQHF. The full variable domain, rest sourced from reference TRBV19 and TRBJ1-5, is DGGITQSPKYLFRKEGQNVTLSCEQNLNHDAMYWYRQDPGQGLRLIYYSQIVNDFQKGDIAEGYSVSREKKESFPLTVTSAQKNPTAFYLCASTPAGTPQHFGDGTRLSIL.

The chain has TRBV9 and TRBJ1-1; weak D call: TRBD1 (5 bases). The CDR3 contains 14 residues. Trimming took 3 bases from V and 5 from J, leaving 14 bases between them. Germline lookup yields CDR1 SGDLS and CDR2 YYNGEE. The CDR3 sequence is CASSAGGGNTEAFF. The CDR3 coding sequence is TGTGCCAGCAGCGCCGGTGGGGGGAATACTGAAGCTTTCTTT.

This clone occurred a few times. The chain joins TRBV7-2 to TRBJ1-1; D not resolved. This CDR3 region has 11 residues. The V gene lost 5 bases and the J gene lost 7 bases, with 8 bases spanning the gap. CDR1 and CDR2 from the germline V gene are SGHTA and FQGNSA. The CDR3: CASSPLIEAFF. The CDR3 nucleotides read TGTGCCAGCAGCCCACTGATTGAAGCTTTCTTT.

The V and J genes are TRBV6-5 and TRBJ1-1; D possibly corresponds to TRBD1 (6 bases). Germline CDR1 reads MNHEY; CDR2 reads SVGAGI. The CDR3 is 15 amino acids. V lost 0 bases and J lost 4, with 12 bases in between. In DNA, the CDR3 is TGTGCCAGCAGTTACTCAGGGGGGCGCAGCACTGAAGCTTTCTTT. Its protein is CASSYSGGRSTEAFF.

V gene TRBV27 combines with J gene TRBJ2-1; a weak D match, TRBD2 (6 bases). The CDR3 spans 16 residues. Germline-derived CDR1 and CDR2 are MNHEY and SMNVEV (reference sequence). The germline V and J ends were trimmed by 6 bases and 6 bases, with 21 bases remaining between them. The CDR3 loop reads CASSRTRDGAFNEQFF. The CDR3, as DNA: TGTGCCAGCAGCCGAACGCGGGACGGAGCCTTCAATGAGCAGTTCTTC.

The gene calls are TRBV7-3 and TRBJ1-5, with TRBD1 as a possible D gene (5 bases). Germline values: CDR1 SGHTA, CDR2 FQGTGA. This CDR3 is built from 15 residues. Trimming took 4 bases from V and 5 from J, leaving 15 bases between them. The CDR3 sequence is CASSSGTYGDQPQHF. CDR3 DNA: TGTGCCAGCAGCTCTGGGACTTATGGAGATCAGCCCCAGCATTTT.

V gene TRBV28 combines with J gene TRBJ2-3; D not certain. Germline V gives CDR1 MDHEN, CDR2 SYDVKM. The length of the CDR3 is 18 residues. Trimming removed 6 bases from V and 2 bases from J, with 24 bases in between. The CDR3 DNA reads as TGTGCCAGCAGCCCCCTTCCGGTTGGACCGCTACCCACAGATACGCAGTATTTT. The encoded protein is CASSPLPVGPLPTDTQYF.

In DNA, the CDR3 is TGTGCCAGCAGCCTCTTGGGGGTGCAAGAGACCCAGTACTTC. As protein: CASSLLGVQETQYF. The genes are TRBV7-2 and TRBJ2-5, with D possibly being TRBD1 or TRBD2 (5 bases each). The CDR3 contains 14 residues. Trimming removed 5 bases from V and 2 bases from J, with 12 bases in between. The germline gives CDR1 SGHTA, CDR2 FQGNSA.

This clone was seen a few times. This chain joins TRBV2 and TRBJ1-2; 7 bases are shared with TRBD1. The CDR3 covers 14 residues. In germline, CDR1 is SNHLY, CDR2 FYNNEI. Unmatched junction bases numbered 7, after V lost 6 bases and J lost 3 bases. CDR3 DNA sequence: TGTGCCAGCAGATCACAGGGGATAGACTATGGCTACACCTTC. Amino acids: CASRSQGIDYGYTF.

This chain joins TRBV6-5 and TRBJ2-7; unclear D gene. The CDR3 length is 14 residues. The germline V and J ends were trimmed by 4 bases and 0 bases, with 10 bases remaining between them. Germline CDR1 is MNHEY and CDR2 is SVGAGI. This CDR3 reads CASSSPVTSYEQYF. In DNA, the CDR3 is TGTGCCAGCAGTTCCCCGGTCACCTCCTACGAGCAGTACTTC.

This sequence joins TRBV5-4 and TRBJ2-1; D is unresolved. CDR1 is SGHNT, CDR2 YYREEE, per germline (reference sequence). V was trimmed by 3 bases and J by 8 bases, leaving 15 bases between them. There are 14 residues in the CDR3. The CDR3 DNA reads as TGTGCCAGCAGCTCCAGAGGTAGCAGCCATGAGCAGTTCTTC. It specifies CASSSRGSSHEQFF.

The J gene is TRBJ2-7, the V gene TRBV9, with D unresolved. From germline, CDR1 is SGDLS and CDR2 YYNGEE. V shed 0 bases and J shed 6 bases, with 10 bases lying between them. This CDR3 is built from 13 residues. The CDR3 DNA is TGTGCCAGCAGCGTAGAACATGCTGGCGAGCAGTACTTC. Translated, it gives CASSVEHAGEQYF.

V gene TRBV7-8 combines with J gene TRBJ2-7; a possible D gene is TRBD1 (6 bases). Germline assignment: CDR1 SGHVS and CDR2 FQNEAQ. The CDR3 runs to 17 residues. The ends were cut back, 1 base at V and 2 bases at J, with 18 bases in the middle. CDR3 in DNA: TGTGCCAGCAGCTTAGTCCCTACAGGGTTCCGCACCTACGAGCAGTACGTC. This sequence encodes CASSLVPTGFRTYEQYV.

In DNA, the CDR3 is TGTGCCAGCAGTGAATTTGCACTTAGCACAGATACGCAGTATTTT. Translation: CASSEFALSTDTQYF. V is TRBV2 and J is TRBJ2-3; D ambiguous. CDR1 is SNHLY, CDR2 FYNNEI, per germline. This CDR3 is 15 amino acids long. V lost 2 bases, J lost 0 bases, and 9 bases lay in between.

V and J are TRBV19 and TRBJ1-6; TRBD1 agrees at 11 bases. The V gene's germline CDR1 is LNHDA and CDR2 SQIVND (reference sequence). The CDR3 loop spans 16 amino acids. Germline trimming cut 6 bases from V and 10 bases from J; bases unmatched to any gene: 11. The CDR3 loop reads CASSRLDRGLFSPLHF. CDR3 nucleotides: TGTGCCAGTAGCCGGTTGGACAGGGGGCTTTTCTCACCCCTCCACTTT.

The table lists this clone with a few counts. This chain connects TRBV7-2 to TRBJ1-2, with TRBD1 matching 7 bases. The CDR3 consists of 16 residues. CDR1 is SGHTA and CDR2 is FQGNSA in the germline V gene. Trimming removed 5 bases from V and 2 bases from J; junction bases left unmatched: 11. The CDR3 nucleotides read TGTGCCAGCAGCCAAGGGCCGGGACAGCAAAACTATGGCTACACCTTC. Translation: CASSQGPGQQNYGYTF.

The chain couples TRBV7-9 to TRBJ2-7; 9 nucleotides agree with TRBD2. CDR3 length: 19 amino acids. In germline, CDR1 is SEHNR, CDR2 FQNEAQ (reference sequence). V shed 2 bases and J 3 bases; nucleotides not matched to a gene: 17. The CDR3: CASSLRPREREDLNYEQYF. As DNA, the CDR3 is TGTGCCAGCAGCTTAAGGCCCAGGGAGCGGGAGGACCTTAACTACGAGCAGTACTTC.

CDR3 DNA sequence: TGTGCCAGCAGCCAAGATAGGGCGGGCAGGGGCATGGACATTCAGTACTTC. This codes for CASSQDRAGRGMDIQYF. This chain uses TRBV4-2 with TRBJ2-4, with D possibly being TRBD1 (6 bases). Germline CDR1 reads LGHNA; CDR2 reads YNFKEQ. Trimming stripped 0 bases from V and 8 bases from J, with 20 bases between. The CDR3 loop spans 17 amino acids.

This clone has only a few counts. This chain connects TRBV6-1 to TRBJ1-5, with 8 bases lining up with TRBD1. With 4 bases clipped from V and 6 bases from J, the junction kept 8 bases outside the gene matches. This CDR3 has 15 residues. Germline lookup yields CDR1 MNHNS and CDR2 SASEGT. The CDR3 nucleotides read TGTGCCAGCAGTGCTGACAGGGGAATCCGTCAGCCCCAGCATTTT. Translation gives CASSADRGIRQPQHF.

The chain couples TRBV5-1 to TRBJ2-2; D is unresolved. V was shortened by 7 bases and J by 5 bases, with 9 bases between the two germline ends. CDR1 is SGHRS and CDR2 is YFSETQ in the germline V gene. CDR3 length: 12 residues. CDR3 nucleotide sequence: TGCGCCAGCTCTGTCCGAACCGGGGAGCTGTTTTTT. Its translation: CASSVRTGELFF.